The present T cell receptor (beta chain) was sequenced within a study of OX40 agonist ivuxolimab in advanced cancers. In the study overall: Patients enrolled in dose escalation were diagnosed with hepatocellular carcinoma, melanoma, renal cell or head and neck cancer.

A note on this clone: Its specificity is unknown.

Germline V gene data show CDR1 as LNHDA and CDR2 as SQIVND (reference sequence). V was clipped by 6 bases and J by 1 base, with 8 bases between them. The CDR3 extends over 13 amino acids. TCRdb's copy holds only in-frame clones and misses some; the assay was immunoSEQ multiplex PCR. In the table there are some 57,000 clones, approximately 85% of which are singletons. Study results and caveats: CD4+ and CD8+ T cells in blood underwent clonal expansion by week 6 at 0.1 to 3.0 mg/kg. Among the least clonally expanded were partial responders at 0.1-3.0 mg/kg. Certain nonresponders likewise exhibited a low normalized T-cell clonal expansion.

The chain is built from TRBV19 and TRBJ2-3, with D possibly being TRBD1 (5 bases). This specimen consisted of CD4+ or CD8+ T cells sorted from blood, obtained in a trial of the OX40 agonist ivuxolimab. This clonotype originated in an adult with an advanced solid tumor such as melanoma, head and neck, liver or kidney cancer. CDR3 in amino acids: CASSEGGTDTQYF. The CDR3 DNA sequence: TGTGCCAGTAGCGAAGGGGGCACAGATACGCAGTATTTT.